The entry below gives a single T cell receptor (beta chain) sequence along with its context. What it binds is not known. The data originate from a study of T cells expressing NK-cell markers. Study details: TCR beta repertoires came from sorted CD3+CD56+NKG2C+, CD3+CD56+NKG2C- and CD3+CD56-NKG2C+ T cells.

The authors generated TCR beta cDNA through 5'RACE template switching with UMIs. Each CDR3 protein gets one entry in TCRdb, which reprocessed the 5' RACE reads and gives no DNA. Here the sample table reports approximately 150,000 distinct CDR3 sequences. Study-wide findings and caveats: Among several donors, these clonotypes also ranked first in the CD3+CD56-NKG2C+ fraction. Top CD8+ clonotypes included the dominant CD3+CD56+NKG2C+ clonotypes in roughly 6 donors.

Sequencing was performed on blood T cells: a sorted CD56 or NKG2C T cell subset, CD4+ or CD8+ T cells, or bulk PBMC T cells (not recorded which). The source of this sequence is a woman between 18 and 75 years old in good health.

The CDR3 spells CASSQVSSNQPQHF. The gene calls are TRBV4-2 and TRBJ1-5. CDR3 length equals 14 residues. The germline V gene has CDR1 LGHNA and CDR2 YNFKEQ.